This is a list of T cell receptor beta chains from one sample in a study of early T cells in non-severe SARS-CoV-2 infection. TCRdb called the 5' RACE reads again in MiXCR, with one record for every CDR3 protein. The data hold tens of thousands of distinct CDR3 sequences, with about 4.9% observed a single time. Sequencing input: whole blood. The receptors shown here come from an adult who was a healthcare worker with PCR-confirmed SARS-CoV-2 infection or an uninfected control (not recorded which). Both conserved end residues are part of each CDR3. D genes are given only for firm matches. Some rows have no size entry. The others give once, few or many, or a class for an expanded clone.

V gene: TRBV6-6; clone size: many; D gene: NA; J gene: TRBJ1-2; CDR3 protein: CASTQTPNYGYTF; CDR3 DNA: TGTGCCAGCACCCAGACCCCTAACTATGGCTACACCTTC
V gene: TRBV18; clone size: many; D gene: NA; J gene: TRBJ2-3; CDR3 protein: CASSPRQFTDTQYF; CDR3 DNA: TGTGCCAGCTCACCACGGCAGTTCACAGATACGCAGTATTTT
V gene: TRBV7-9; clone size: many; D gene: TRBD2; J gene: TRBJ2-1; CDR3 protein: CASSLAGGVDEQFF; CDR3 DNA: TGTGCCAGCAGTCTAGCGGGAGGAGTAGATGAGCAGTTCTTC
V gene: TRBV5-1; clone size: many; D gene: NA; J gene: TRBJ1-1; CDR3 protein: CASSVPNTEAFF; CDR3 DNA: TGCGCCAGCAGCGTGCCTAACACTGAAGCTTTCTTT
V gene: TRBV7-7; clone size: few; D gene: TRBD1; J gene: TRBJ2-7; CDR3 protein: CASSPGQGNEQYF; CDR3 DNA: TGTGCTAGCAGCCCGGGACAGGGCAACGAGCAGTACTTC
V gene: TRBV7-9; clone size: few; D gene: TRBD2; J gene: TRBJ2-7; CDR3 protein: CASSLAVGASGPYEQYF; CDR3 DNA: TGTGCCAGCAGCTTAGCGGTTGGGGCTAGCGGGCCCTACGAGCAGTACTTC
V gene: TRBV18; clone size: many; D gene: TRBD1; J gene: TRBJ2-7; CDR3 protein: CASSPVKQGAGEQYF; CDR3 DNA: TGTGCCAGCTCACCAGTGAAACAGGGGGCTGGCGAGCAGTACTTC
V gene: TRBV6-5; clone size: NA; D gene: NA; J gene: TRBJ1-6; CDR3 protein: CASSYRGSLGSYNSPLHF; CDR3 DNA: TGTGCCAGCAGTTATCGGGGCTCTCTAGGCTCCTATAATTCACCCCTCCACTTT
V gene: TRBV27; clone size: many; D gene: NA; J gene: TRBJ1-6; CDR3 protein: CASSLSPLGTSNSPLHF; CDR3 DNA: TGTGCCAGCAGTTTATCGCCGCTAGGTACTTCTAATTCACCCCTCCACTTT
V gene: TRBV7-9; clone size: few; D gene: NA; J gene: TRBJ2-3; CDR3 protein: CASSPLWTQYF; CDR3 DNA: TGTGCCAGCAGCCCGCTCTGGACGCAGTATTTT
V gene: TRBV18; clone size: NA; D gene: TRBD1; J gene: TRBJ2-7; CDR3 protein: CASSPPLTTGAYEQYF; CDR3 DNA: TGTGCCAGCTCACCCCCATTGACAACAGGGGCCTACGAGCAGTACTTC
V gene: TRBV6-2/TRBV6-3; clone size: many; D gene: TRBD2; J gene: TRBJ2-5; CDR3 protein: CASSYGLADQETQYF; CDR3 DNA: TGTGCCAGCAGTTACGGGCTAGCGGACCAAGAGACCCAGTACTTC
V gene: TRBV7-8; clone size: many; D gene: TRBD1; J gene: TRBJ1-1; CDR3 protein: CASSLSSGQGASEAFF; CDR3 DNA: TGTGCCAGCAGTTTATCATCGGGACAGGGGGCTTCTGAAGCTTTCTTT
V gene: TRBV18; clone size: NA; D gene: NA; J gene: TRBJ2-7; CDR3 protein: CASSSGGREQYF; CDR3 DNA: TGTGCCAGCTCATCCGGGGGGCGCGAGCAGTACTTC
V gene: TRBV3-1; clone size: NA; D gene: TRBD2; J gene: TRBJ2-3; CDR3 protein: CASSRRGGPTDTQYF; CDR3 DNA: TGTGCCAGCAGCCGCCGCGGGGGGCCCACAGATACGCAGTATTTT
V gene: TRBV12-3/TRBV12-4; clone size: few; D gene: TRBD1; J gene: TRBJ1-1; CDR3 protein: CASSFQDRDTEAFF; CDR3 DNA: TGTGCCAGCAGTTTTCAGGACAGGGACACTGAAGCTTTCTTT
V gene: TRBV4-1; clone size: many; D gene: NA; J gene: TRBJ2-3; CDR3 protein: CASSQSRLTDTQYF; CDR3 DNA: TGCGCCAGCAGCCAATCTCGTCTAACAGATACGCAGTATTTT
V gene: TRBV12-3/TRBV12-4; clone size: few; D gene: TRBD1; J gene: TRBJ2-1; CDR3 protein: CASSLGQGVNNEQFF; CDR3 DNA: TGTGCCAGCAGTTTAGGGCAGGGGGTAAACAATGAGCAGTTCTTC
V gene: TRBV11-2; clone size: medium-sized; D gene: TRBD1; J gene: TRBJ2-1; CDR3 protein: CASSLETGVEQFF; CDR3 DNA: TGTGCCAGCAGCTTAGAGACAGGGGTCGAGCAGTTCTTC
V gene: TRBV29-1; clone size: many; D gene: TRBD2; J gene: TRBJ2-1; CDR3 protein: CSVDGEGSYNEQFF; CDR3 DNA: TGCAGCGTTGACGGGGAGGGGTCCTACAATGAGCAGTTCTTC
V gene: TRBV15; clone size: many; D gene: TRBD2; J gene: TRBJ2-3; CDR3 protein: CATSPGEGHVADTQYF; CDR3 DNA: TGTGCCACCAGCCCGGGGGAGGGCCACGTTGCAGATACGCAGTATTTT
V gene: TRBV28; clone size: few; D gene: TRBD1; J gene: TRBJ1-3; CDR3 protein: CASSSWTGGIGNTIYF; CDR3 DNA: TGTGCCAGCAGTAGCTGGACAGGCGGAATTGGAAACACCATATATTTT
V gene: TRBV29-1; clone size: NA; D gene: NA; J gene: TRBJ1-1; CDR3 protein: CSVERMGWATEAFF; CDR3 DNA: TGCAGCGTTGAACGCATGGGGTGGGCCACTGAAGCTTTCTTT
V gene: TRBV11-2; clone size: many; D gene: NA; J gene: TRBJ2-1; CDR3 protein: CASSPTGPYNEQFF; CDR3 DNA: TGTGCCAGCAGCCCTACAGGGCCCTACAATGAGCAGTTCTTC
V gene: TRBV29-1; clone size: NA; D gene: NA; J gene: TRBJ2-1; CDR3 protein: CSAGIQGGNEQFF; CDR3 DNA: TGCAGCGCCGGCATACAGGGAGGGAATGAGCAGTTCTTC
V gene: TRBV7-6; clone size: few; D gene: NA; J gene: TRBJ1-1; CDR3 protein: CASSLGAGMNTEAFF; CDR3 DNA: TGTGCCAGCAGCTTAGGGGCAGGGATGAACACTGAAGCTTTCTTT
V gene: TRBV20-1; clone size: NA; D gene: TRBD2; J gene: TRBJ2-7; CDR3 protein: CSASAVRGAGAYEQYF; CDR3 DNA: TGCAGTGCTAGCGCCGTCCGTGGCGCGGGAGCTTACGAGCAGTACTTC
V gene: TRBV28; clone size: NA; D gene: NA; J gene: TRBJ1-5; CDR3 protein: CASSPGSVYQPQHF; CDR3 DNA: TGTGCCAGCAGCCCCGGCAGCGTATATCAGCCCCAGCATTTT
V gene: TRBV20-1; clone size: few; D gene: NA; J gene: TRBJ2-2; CDR3 protein: CSARWRNTGELFF; CDR3 DNA: TGCAGTGCTAGATGGAGGAACACCGGGGAGCTGTTTTTT
V gene: TRBV7-8; clone size: many; D gene: NA; J gene: TRBJ2-2; CDR3 protein: CASSLQGPAGELFF; CDR3 DNA: TGTGCCAGCAGCTTACAGGGGCCCGCCGGGGAGCTGTTTTTT
V gene: TRBV20-1; clone size: NA; D gene: TRBD2; J gene: TRBJ2-7; CDR3 protein: CSARDLAVSSYEQYF; CDR3 DNA: TGCAGTGCTAGAGATCTAGCGGTAAGCTCCTACGAGCAGTACTTC
V gene: TRBV28; clone size: many; D gene: NA; J gene: TRBJ2-1; CDR3 protein: CASPPSLVGGPYNEQFF; CDR3 DNA: TGTGCCAGTCCTCCTTCTCTGGTGGGAGGACCCTACAATGAGCAGTTCTTC
V gene: TRBV4-3; clone size: many; D gene: NA; J gene: TRBJ1-2; CDR3 protein: CASSLGRDDYGYTF; CDR3 DNA: TGCGCCAGCAGCCTCGGCAGGGATGACTATGGCTACACCTTC
V gene: TRBV2; clone size: many; D gene: NA; J gene: TRBJ1-4; CDR3 protein: CASRENRVGEKLFF; CDR3 DNA: TGTGCCAGCAGGGAGAACAGGGTGGGTGAAAAACTGTTTTTT
V gene: TRBV6-5; clone size: few; D gene: TRBD2; J gene: TRBJ2-1; CDR3 protein: CASRRDYFGTDEQFF; CDR3 DNA: TGTGCCAGCAGGAGGGACTACTTCGGAACCGATGAGCAGTTCTTC
V gene: TRBV7-6; clone size: few; D gene: TRBD2; J gene: TRBJ2-5; CDR3 protein: CASSSPSGRGETQYF; CDR3 DNA: TGTGCCAGCAGCTCCCCTAGCGGGAGGGGCGAGACCCAGTACTTC
V gene: TRBV11-3; clone size: few; D gene: NA; J gene: TRBJ2-7; CDR3 protein: CASSLRSRRPYPYEQYF; CDR3 DNA: TGTGCCAGCAGCTTAAGGTCGCGTCGGCCCTACCCCTACGAGCAGTACTTC
V gene: TRBV7-2; clone size: medium-sized; D gene: TRBD2; J gene: TRBJ2-1; CDR3 protein: CASSLVPSGGREQFF; CDR3 DNA: TGTGCCAGCAGCTTAGTACCTAGCGGGGGCCGTGAGCAGTTCTTC
V gene: TRBV18; clone size: few; D gene: NA; J gene: TRBJ1-6; CDR3 protein: CASSPGYGTPLHF; CDR3 DNA: TGTGCCAGCTCTCCCGGGTACGGGACACCCCTCCACTTT
V gene: TRBV7-2; clone size: NA; D gene: TRBD1; J gene: TRBJ2-7; CDR3 protein: CASSFDRGETYEQYF; CDR3 DNA: TGTGCCAGCAGCTTTGACAGGGGGGAAACCTACGAGCAGTACTTC
V gene: TRBV6-1; clone size: many; D gene: NA; J gene: TRBJ1-5; CDR3 protein: CASNPNVYSNQPQHF; CDR3 DNA: TGTGCCAGCAACCCCAATGTGTATAGCAATCAGCCCCAGCATTTT
V gene: TRBV13; clone size: many; D gene: NA; J gene: TRBJ2-2; CDR3 protein: CASSPSPAGELFF; CDR3 DNA: TGTGCCAGCAGCCCTTCCCCGGCAGGGGAGCTGTTTTTT
V gene: TRBV10-2; clone size: many; D gene: NA; J gene: TRBJ2-1; CDR3 protein: CASSAEGELGNNEQFF; CDR3 DNA: TGCGCCAGCAGTGCGGAGGGGGAGTTGGGGAACAATGAGCAGTTCTTC
V gene: TRBV18; clone size: NA; D gene: NA; J gene: TRBJ2-3; CDR3 protein: CASSPASTDTQYF; CDR3 DNA: TGTGCCAGCTCACCGGCTAGCACAGATACGCAGTATTTT
V gene: TRBV2; clone size: many; D gene: NA; J gene: TRBJ1-6; CDR3 protein: CASSADSPYNSPLHF; CDR3 DNA: TGTGCCAGCAGTGCGGACAGTCCCTATAATTCACCCCTCCACTTT
V gene: TRBV5-5; clone size: many; D gene: TRBD1; J gene: TRBJ2-5; CDR3 protein: CASSLTGTGGETQYF; CDR3 DNA: TGTGCCAGCAGCTTGACCGGGACAGGAGGAGAGACCCAGTACTTC
V gene: TRBV10-3; clone size: many; D gene: TRBD1; J gene: TRBJ2-2; CDR3 protein: CAISASVQGGGGELFF; CDR3 DNA: TGTGCCATCAGTGCTAGTGTACAGGGGGGCGGCGGGGAGCTGTTTTTT
V gene: TRBV11-2; clone size: many; D gene: TRBD2; J gene: TRBJ2-1; CDR3 protein: CASSLFAGGPGEQFF; CDR3 DNA: TGTGCCAGCAGCTTATTCGCGGGAGGGCCGGGTGAGCAGTTCTTC
V gene: TRBV18; clone size: many; D gene: TRBD2; J gene: TRBJ2-5; CDR3 protein: CASSPGRAETQYF; CDR3 DNA: TGTGCCAGCTCACCAGGGAGGGCGGAGACCCAGTACTTC
V gene: TRBV20-1; clone size: many; D gene: NA; J gene: TRBJ1-1; CDR3 protein: CSARSGGRNTEAFF; CDR3 DNA: TGCAGTGCTAGGAGCGGGGGCCGGAACACTGAAGCTTTCTTT
V gene: TRBV5-5; clone size: many; D gene: NA; J gene: TRBJ1-2; CDR3 protein: CASSYEVYGYTF; CDR3 DNA: TGTGCCAGCAGCTATGAGGTCTATGGCTACACCTTC
V gene: TRBV18; clone size: many; D gene: NA; J gene: TRBJ2-7; CDR3 protein: CASSPGRNTYEQYF; CDR3 DNA: TGTGCCAGCTCACCAGGTAGGAATACCTACGAGCAGTACTTC